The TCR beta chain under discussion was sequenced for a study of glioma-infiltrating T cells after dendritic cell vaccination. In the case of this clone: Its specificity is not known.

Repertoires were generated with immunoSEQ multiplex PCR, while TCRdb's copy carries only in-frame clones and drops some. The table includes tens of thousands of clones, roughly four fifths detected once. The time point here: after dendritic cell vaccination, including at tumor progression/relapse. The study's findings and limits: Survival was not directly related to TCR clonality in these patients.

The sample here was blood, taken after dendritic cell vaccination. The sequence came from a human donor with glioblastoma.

For the CDR3, the DNA is TGCGCCAGCAGTCAATCGAACAGGTCCCCCGGGGGTTCACCCCTCCACTTT. This encodes CASSQSNRSPGGSPLHF. The genes are TRBV23-1 and TRBJ1-6, with D possibly TRBD1 on 5 matching bases. TRBV23-1 falls under the ORF class, with uncertain function. CDR3 length: 17 residues. Deletions cut 0 bases from V and 9 bases from J, with 18 bases between.